Presented here are 14 T cell receptor beta chains from one specimen sequenced in a study of siplizumab effects on memory and regulatory T cells. Measured with immunoSEQ multiplex PCR; TCRdb has only the in-frame clones, and not every one. The profile shows approximately 110,000 clones, 90% to 95% of them singletons. What was sequenced was CD4+ T cells sorted from blood. These receptors came from a human donor in good health.

The V and J genes are TRBV5-4 and TRBJ2-2, with TRBD2 matching over 8 bases. The V segment lost 1 base and the J segment 6 bases; nucleotides outside the gene matches: 8. Germline V gives CDR1 SGHNT, CDR2 YYREEE (reference sequence). CDR3 length equals 16 residues. The CDR3 coding sequence is TGTGCCAGCAGCTTGCCCGGGAGGGCGGGGTCCGGGGAGCTGTTTTTT. Its translation is CASSLPGRAGSGELFF.

V usage is TRBV29-1 and J usage is TRBJ2-7; D possibly corresponds to TRBD1 (5 bases). V lost 4 bases, J lost 5 bases, and 9 bases lay in between. CDR3 length equals 11 residues. Per germline, CDR1 SQVTM and CDR2 ANQGSEA. CDR3 sequence: CSVGGSHEQYF. In DNA, the CDR3 is TGCAGCGTTGGGGGCAGCCACGAGCAGTACTTC.

The rearrangement links TRBV4-1 to TRBJ1-4; TRBD1 aligns across 10 bases. The CDR3 extends over 15 amino acids. With V trimmed by 4 bases and J by 6 bases, 5 bases remained unmatched. Per the germline V gene, CDR1 is MGHRA and CDR2 is YSYEKL. The CDR3 region has the DNA TGCGCCAGCAGCCTTCCGGGACAGGGGCATGAAAAACTGTTTTTT. It translates to CASSLPGQGHEKLFF.

The chain joins TRBV5-5 to TRBJ2-7, with unresolved D. V lost 1 base and J lost 3, with 14 bases in between. Germline V lookup: CDR1 SGHKS, CDR2 YYEKEE (reference sequence). This CDR3 region has 15 residues. The CDR3 DNA is TGTGCCAGCAGCTTGTTGGTGCAATCCTTCTACGAGCAGTACTTC. Protein sequence: CASSLLVQSFYEQYF. Using reference TRBV5-5 and TRBJ2-7 for the parts outside the CDR3, the full variable domain is DAGVTQSPTHLIKTRGQQVTLRCSPISGHKSVSWYQQVLGQGPQFIFQYYEKEERGRGNFPDRFSARQFPNYSSELNVNALLLGDSALYLCASSLLVQSFYEQYFGPGTRLTVT.

This clone occurred once. The chain is built from TRBV11-2 and TRBJ1-4; D is perhaps TRBD1 (5 bases). Germline V gives CDR1 SGHAT, CDR2 FQNNGV. Between the trimmed V and J ends, which lost 1 base and 7 bases, there was a span of 10 bases. The CDR3 runs 14 residues. The CDR3 here is CASSLAGGGEKLFF. Here the CDR3 DNA reads TGTGCCAGCAGCTTAGCTGGGGGTGGTGAAAAACTGTTTTTT.

This chain joins TRBV28 and TRBJ2-7; D possibly corresponds to TRBD1 (6 bases). The CDR3 has 13 residues. Germline CDR1 and CDR2: MDHEN and SYDVKM. The ends were cut back, 5 bases at V and 6 bases at J, with 14 bases in the middle. The CDR3 bases are TGTGCCAGCAGTCAGGGGCCCCTTGGCGAGCAGTACTTC. It specifies CASSQGPLGEQYF.

The sample holds one count of this clone. This chain uses TRBV13 with TRBJ1-2, with 12 nucleotides matching TRBD1. Germline CDR1 reads PRHDT; CDR2 reads FYEKMQ (reference sequence). This CDR3 has 15 residues. Trimming took 4 bases from V and 8 from J; bases not matched to a gene: 8. DNA of the CDR3: TGTGCCAGCAGCTCCCCGGGACAGGGGGCTCAGGGCTACACCTTC. Encoded protein: CASSSPGQGAQGYTF.

The chain carries TRBV5-1 and TRBJ1-4; a weak D match, TRBD1 (5 bases). CDR1 is SGHRS, CDR2 YFSETQ, per germline. The CDR3 totals 15 residues. The V end was cut by 4 bases, the J end by 2 bases, with 12 bases between. CDR3 amino acids: CASSLGGATNEKLFF. As DNA, the CDR3 is TGCGCCAGCAGCCTGGGAGGGGCGACTAATGAAAAACTGTTTTTT.

The genes are TRBV5-1 and TRBJ2-2; perhaps TRBD1 as D (5 bases). CDR1 is SGHRS, CDR2 YFSETQ, per germline. The CDR3 totals 16 residues. With 4 bases removed from V and 4 bases from J, the gap between germline ends came to 17 bases. In nucleotides, the CDR3 is TGCGCCAGCAGCCACTACCTCCAGGGTGGCACCGGGGAGCTGTTTTTT. Translating it yields CASSHYLQGGTGELFF.

The gene calls are TRBV4-2 and TRBJ1-2; no definite D call. The V and J ends lost 1 base and 4 bases respectively, with 10 bases between them. The CDR3 has 14 amino acids. The V gene's germline CDR1 is LGHNA and CDR2 YNFKEQ. CDR3 DNA: TGTGCCAGCAGCCAAGGGGGAGAGGTCTATGGCTACACCTTC. Residues: CASSQGGEVYGYTF.

The chain carries TRBV5-4 and TRBJ1-1; 10 nucleotides match TRBD1. CDR1 is SGHNT and CDR2 is YYREEE in the germline V gene (reference sequence). V shed 3 bases and J 5 bases; nucleotides not matched to a gene: 4. CDR3 length: 14 residues. The CDR3, as DNA: TGTGCCAGCAGCTCAGGACAGGGGGTTACTGAAGCTTTCTTT. Encoded protein: CASSSGQGVTEAFF.

V and J are TRBV19 and TRBJ2-5; D gene unclear. The CDR3 runs to 13 residues. V was clipped by 1 base and J by 2 bases, with 5 bases between them. Germline V gene sequence: CDR1 LNHDA, CDR2 SQIVND (reference sequence). The CDR3 is CASSIATQETQYF. The CDR3 DNA is TGTGCCAGTAGTATAGCTACTCAAGAGACCCAGTACTTC. Complete variable domain (other parts from reference TRBV19 and TRBJ2-5): DGGITQSPKYLFRKEGQNVTLSCEQNLNHDAMYWYRQDPGQGLRLIYYSQIVNDFQKGDIAEGYSVSREKKESFPLTVTSAQKNPTAFYLCASSIATQETQYFGPGTRLLVL.

This clone has just one count. The V call is TRBV7-9, the J call TRBJ1-1; possibly TRBD1 for D (5 bases). V was cut by 3 bases and J by 3 bases, with 11 bases left in between. From germline, CDR1 is SEHNR and CDR2 FQNEAQ (reference sequence). The CDR3 totals 14 residues. CDR3 loop: CASSFGTSDTEAFF. The CDR3 bases are TGTGCCAGCAGCTTCGGGACGTCAGACACTGAAGCTTTCTTT. Drawing the rest from reference TRBV7-9 and TRBJ1-1, the complete variable domain is DTGVSQNPRHKITKRGQNVTFRCDPISEHNRLYWYRQTLGQGPEFLTYFQNEAQLEKSRLLSDRFSAERPKGSFSTLEIQRTEQGDSAMYLCASSFGTSDTEAFFGQGTRLTVV.

This clone was seen just once. The chain joins TRBV6-1 to TRBJ1-2, with 10 bases lining up with TRBD1. CDR1 and CDR2 from the germline V gene are MNHNS and SASEGT. Trimming removed 5 bases from V and 7 bases from J; junction bases left unmatched: 4. The CDR3 sequence is 13 residues long. CDR3 nucleotide sequence: TGTGCCAGCAGTCCGGGACAGGGGTTTGGCTACACCTTC. Translated, it gives CASSPGQGFGYTF.